This T cell receptor beta chain was profiled in a study of Graves' ophthalmopathy and Graves' hyperthyroidism. Investigators amplified TCR beta CDR3 regions from RNA transcripts. The workflow started with a first-round RT-PCR run with HTBI primers and then moved on to a second-round multiplex PCR. TCRdb passed the multiplex PCR reads through MiXCR, listing each CDR3 protein once. The sample yields 450,000 to 600,000 distinct CDR3 sequences, roughly 39% seen once. No donor had other autoimmune disease, uncontrolled infection, pregnancy or lactation. In the case of this clonotype: As yet, its antigen is unknown. This could be a read error, since a much larger clone is one nucleotide away.

Findings and caveats of the study: Ophthalmopathy progression predictions by the model showed nearly 75% specificity and roughly 71% sensitivity.

The TCR sequence derives from an adult man with Graves' hyperthyroidism. Sequencing used peripheral blood or thyroid tissue (not recorded which).

Here the CDR3 reads CASTPNAGPGELFF. CDR3 in DNA: TGTGCCAGTACCCCAAACGCAGGGCCCGGGGAGCTGTTTTTT. The chain has TRBV19 and TRBJ2-2, with D maybe TRBD1 (5 bases). This CDR3 comprises 14 residues. Trimming stripped 7 bases from V and 6 bases from J, with 15 bases between. Germline CDR1 is LNHDA and CDR2 is SQIVND (reference sequence).